These 27 T cell receptor beta chains share one sample of origin, sequenced in a study of shared clonotypes between healthy human individuals. It was CD45RO-negative cells, positively selected for CCR7, that made up naive CD8 cells, with terminally differentiated effector memory CD45RA+ cells excluded. The protocol was immunoSEQ multiplex PCR, while the TCRdb copy is restricted to in-frame clones and leaves out a portion. The sample gives around 2.1 million clones, approximately 94% of which show up once; around 1.7% is in the top ten. Material: naive CD8+ T cells from PBMCs. The receptors originated from a man aged 18 to 30 in good health. Some clones in this sample may be carry-over from other donors' samples.

This chain joins TRBV6-5 and TRBJ2-5; tentative D call: TRBD1 (5 bases). V lost 2 bases and J lost 5, with 12 bases in between. The CDR3 spans 14 residues. Germline CDR1 reads MNHEY; CDR2 reads SVGAGI. Here the CDR3 reads CASSYARVDETQYF. CDR3 sequence (DNA): TGTGCCAGCAGTTACGCCAGGGTCGACGAGACCCAGTACTTC.

This clone was recorded once. The DNA for the CDR3 is TGTGCCAGCAGTGAAGCGCTTCGTGGGGCCAACGTCCTGACTTTC. This codes for CASSEALRGANVLTF. This rearrangement joins TRBV6-1 to TRBJ2-6; D unresolved. There are 15 residues in the CDR3. Trimming left V 0 bases short and J 3 bases short, with 6 bases between. CDR1 and CDR2 (germline): MNHNS, SASEGT.

The J gene is TRBJ2-2, the V gene TRBV6-5; D not resolved. In germline, CDR1 is MNHEY, CDR2 SVGAGI. The V end was cut by 6 bases, the J end by 7 bases, with 6 bases between. The CDR3 length is 11 residues. For the CDR3, the DNA is TGTGCCAGCAGGACGGGCGGGGAGCTGTTTTTT. As protein: CASRTGGELFF.

The chain carries TRBV4-1 and TRBJ2-5, with no clear D. Trimming removed 3 bases from V and 4 bases from J, with 15 bases in between. Per germline, CDR1 MGHRA and CDR2 YSYEKL. The CDR3 sequence is 15 residues long. CDR3 nucleotides: TGCGCCAGCAGCCACCGAATGGATGGGCGAGAGACCCAGTACTTC. The encoded protein is CASSHRMDGRETQYF.

This clone was observed a single time. The chain carries TRBV9 and TRBJ1-4; D is undetermined. The CDR3 is 14 residues long. CDR1 is SGDLS and CDR2 is YYNGEE in the germline V gene. V was trimmed by 5 bases and J by 4 bases, leaving 12 bases between them. The CDR3 is CASSEGRLNEKLFF. Written as DNA, the CDR3 is TGTGCCAGCAGTGAAGGTCGCCTTAATGAAAAACTGTTTTTT.

The chain links TRBV5-6 to TRBJ2-1; 9 positions agree with TRBD1. V trimming: 2 bases; J trimming: 9 bases; junction bases outside the gene matches: 3. Germline loops: CDR1 SGHDT, CDR2 YYEEEE. This CDR3 comprises 13 residues. Written as DNA, the CDR3 is TGTGCCAGCAGCTTCGGGACAGGGATTGAGCAGTTCTTC. Amino acid sequence: CASSFGTGIEQFF. The full variable domain, its missing parts supplied by reference TRBV5-6 and TRBJ2-1, is DAGVTQSPTHLIKTRGQQVTLRCSPKSGHDTVSWYQQALGQGPQFIFQYYEEEERQRGNFPDRFSGHQFPNYSSELNVNALLLGDSALYLCASSFGTGIEQFFGPGTRLTVL.

J is TRBJ1-2 and V is TRBV29-1; TRBD1 matches at 8 bases. The CDR3 extends over 14 amino acids. Germline CDR1 and CDR2: SQVTM and ANQGSEA. The trim removed 1 base at V and 5 bases at J, leaving 6 bases unmatched. The CDR3, as DNA: TGCAGCGTTGAAGGCAGGGGGCCGGGGTATGGCTACACCTTC. Translating gives CSVEGRGPGYGYTF.

The chain couples TRBV30 to TRBJ2-1; TRBD1 agrees at 7 bases. The germline CDR1 and CDR2 sequences are GTSNPN and SVGIG (reference sequence). The CDR3 loop spans 12 amino acids. V gave up 8 bases and J gave up 9 bases; unmatched junction bases: 10. The CDR3 nucleotides read TGTGCCGAAAATGAGGGGGCAGGTGAGCAGTTCTTC. This encodes CAENEGAGEQFF.

V usage is TRBV4-1 and J usage is TRBJ1-2, with 7 bases identical to TRBD1. Germline CDR1 MGHRA, CDR2 YSYEKL. The CDR3 contains 13 residues. The junction had 7 bases not matched to a gene; V was cut back by 8 bases and J by 4 bases. The CDR3 bases are TGCGCCAGCCGCGACAGGGAAACCTATGGCTACACCTTC. The encoded protein is CASRDRETYGYTF.

This clone was picked up one time. As DNA, the CDR3 is TGTGCCAGCAGCCGTAGCGTGAACAATGAGCAGTTCTTC. As protein: CASSRSVNNEQFF. This rearrangement joins TRBV11-2 to TRBJ2-1; D perhaps matches TRBD2 (5 bases). The CDR3 has 13 amino acids. The germline gives CDR1 SGHAT, CDR2 FQNNGV. Between the trimmed V and J ends, which lost 5 bases and 5 bases, there was a span of 10 bases.

The V call is TRBV19, the J call TRBJ2-1; D unclear. In germline, CDR1 is LNHDA, CDR2 SQIVND (reference sequence). The CDR3 has 11 residues. Trimming cost V 4 bases and J 10 bases, with 8 bases left between them. CDR3 amino acids: CASSKDIEQFF. In DNA, the CDR3 is TGTGCCAGTAGTAAAGATATCGAGCAGTTCTTC.

The chain joins TRBV19 to TRBJ2-7; 8 nucleotides match TRBD1. From germline, CDR1 is LNHDA and CDR2 SQIVND (reference sequence). The V and J ends lost 7 bases and 6 bases, in that order; junction bases with no gene match: 11. The CDR3 loop spans 14 amino acids. The CDR3 reads CASNPGQAYGEQYF. In DNA, the CDR3 is TGTGCCAGTAACCCGGGACAGGCGTATGGCGAGCAGTACTTC.

The V gene is TRBV6-6, the J gene TRBJ2-7; the D is unclear. This CDR3 contains 14 residues. Germline CDR1 MNHNY, CDR2 SVGAGI (reference sequence). Trimming stripped 7 bases from V and 2 bases from J, with 15 bases between. The CDR3 DNA is TGTGCCAGCACCCTCGGCTCTGCCGCCTACGAGCAGTACTTC. This translates into CASTLGSAAYEQYF.

This sequence joins TRBV6-6 and TRBJ2-3; TRBD2 aligns across 11 bases. Per germline, CDR1 MNHNY and CDR2 SVGAGI (reference sequence). With 7 bases clipped from V and 5 bases from J, the junction kept 11 bases outside the gene matches. The CDR3 is made up of 16 amino acids. The CDR3 region has the DNA TGTGCCAGCACCGCAGTAGCGGGGGGGCCCAAAGATACGCAGTATTTT. As protein: CASTAVAGGPKDTQYF.

The gene calls are TRBV4-3 and TRBJ1-6; D might be TRBD1 (6 bases). Trimming took off 3 bases at V and 7 bases at J, with 16 bases between the two ends. Per the germline V gene, CDR1 is LGHNA and CDR2 is YSLEER. The length of the CDR3 is 16 residues. The CDR3 DNA is TGCGCCAGCAGCCAGGGGGCAGGGAGAGCAAATTCACCCCTCCACTTT. Its protein product is CASSQGAGRANSPLHF.

This chain joins TRBV6-1 and TRBJ2-7; 8 bases align to TRBD2. The germline V gene encodes CDR1 MNHNS and CDR2 SASEGT. V shed 3 bases, J shed 0 bases, and the junction held 7 bases outside the gene matches. The CDR3 contains 16 residues. CDR3 residues: CASSDVKRELSYEQYF. The CDR3 DNA reads TGTGCCAGCAGTGATGTTAAGCGGGAGCTCTCCTACGAGCAGTACTTC.

About this clone: The sample has other DNA sequences that encode this CDR3 too. The V and J genes are TRBV30 and TRBJ1-1; no clear D gene. The length of the CDR3 is 12 residues. Trimming cost V 2 bases and J 1 base, with 5 bases left between them. CDR1 and CDR2 (germline): GTSNPN, SVGIG (reference sequence). CDR3 nucleotide sequence: TGTGCCTGGAGTCCCGGGAACACTGAAGCTTTCTTT. This sequence encodes CAWSPGNTEAFF.

The chain has TRBV7-9 and TRBJ1-2; 7 bases align to TRBD1. Germline assignment: CDR1 SEHNR and CDR2 FQNEAQ (reference sequence). The CDR3 is 14 residues long. The J segment lost 6 bases and the V segment lost 5 bases, leaving 9 bases of the junction unmatched. CDR3 DNA sequence: TGTGCCAGCAGCGTCCCAGGGGGAGGGGATGGCTACACCTTC. This sequence encodes CASSVPGGGDGYTF.

V gene TRBV29-1 combines with J gene TRBJ2-1; TRBD2 matches at 11 bases. Per germline, CDR1 SQVTM and CDR2 ANQGSEA. V was pared by 3 bases and J by 4 bases, with 8 bases of the junction left unmatched. The CDR3 runs to 16 residues. The CDR3 here is CSVEPLAGGVYNEQFF. The CDR3, as DNA: TGCAGCGTTGAGCCCTTAGCGGGAGGGGTGTACAATGAGCAGTTCTTC.

The rearrangement links TRBV19 to TRBJ1-1; D gene unclear. The CDR3 extends over 13 amino acids. Germline V gives CDR1 LNHDA, CDR2 SQIVND (reference sequence). V was clipped by 10 bases and J by 1 base, with 13 bases between them. CDR3 sequence: CATGLRGNTEAFF. DNA for the CDR3: TGTGCCACGGGCCTCCGGGGGAACACTGAAGCTTTCTTT. Supplemented by reference TRBV19 and TRBJ1-1, the full variable domain reads DGGITQSPKYLFRKEGQNVTLSCEQNLNHDAMYWYRQDPGQGLRLIYYSQIVNDFQKGDIAEGYSVSREKKESFPLTVTSAQKNPTAFYLCATGLRGNTEAFFGQGTRLTVV.

The chain has TRBV9 and TRBJ2-7; possibly TRBD1 or TRBD2 for D (5 bases each). The V gene lost 3 bases and the J gene lost 2 bases, with 12 bases spanning the gap. This CDR3 has 14 amino acids. The germline CDR1 and CDR2 sequences are SGDLS and YYNGEE. As DNA, the CDR3 is TGTGCCAGCAGCGCCGGGACGATCCCCTACGAGCAGTACTTC. Its translation: CASSAGTIPYEQYF.

V is TRBV4-1 and J is TRBJ1-4; no clear D. The germline V gene encodes CDR1 MGHRA and CDR2 YSYEKL. This CDR3 is 13 amino acids long. V lost 4 bases to trimming and J lost 11 bases, with 14 bases between them. The CDR3 coding sequence is TGCGCCAGCAGCCCAGAAAGTGTGGGGAAACTGTTTTTT. It yields the protein CASSPESVGKLFF.

This clone was detected once. CDR3 loop: CASRLAVGYNEQFF. The CDR3 nucleotides are TGTGCCAGCAGACTAGCGGTCGGGTACAATGAGCAGTTCTTC. The chain is built from TRBV2 and TRBJ2-1; TRBD2 aligns across 8 bases. V lost 6 bases and J lost 4; bases outside the gene matches: 5. The CDR3 covers 14 residues. The germline CDR1 and CDR2 sequences are SNHLY and FYNNEI.

The chain has TRBV13 and TRBJ2-7; D may be TRBD2 (6 bases). Trimming removed 8 bases at V and 2 bases at J, with 16 bases between. This CDR3 comprises 14 residues. Germline CDR1 and CDR2: PRHDT and FYEKMQ (reference sequence). CDR3 coding DNA: TGTGCCAGCGCCCGGGGGAGACAGACCTACGAGCAGTACTTC. Translating gives CASARGRQTYEQYF.

V and J are TRBV25-1 and TRBJ2-2, with 8 bases matching TRBD1. Germline V gene data show CDR1 as MGHDK and CDR2 as SYGVNS. The CDR3 contains 16 residues. Germline trimming cut 3 bases from V and 6 bases from J; bases unmatched to any gene: 9. CDR3 in DNA: TGTGCCAGCAGTGACAGGGGGCTATTGGGGGCCGGGGAGCTGTTTTTT. As protein: CASSDRGLLGAGELFF.

This sequence joins TRBV7-9 and TRBJ2-1, with a weak D call TRBD2 (6 bases). With 6 bases removed from V and 4 bases from J, the gap between germline ends came to 10 bases. From germline, CDR1 is SEHNR and CDR2 FQNEAQ (reference sequence). This CDR3 has 13 residues. The CDR3 region has the DNA TGTGCCAGCAGTGGGACTTCTTACAATGAGCAGTTCTTC. Amino acid sequence: CASSGTSYNEQFF.

The chain uses TRBV5-6 and TRBJ2-4; D not certain. Trimming took 1 base from V and 0 from J, leaving 8 bases between them. Germline V gene data show CDR1 as SGHDT and CDR2 as YYEEEE. CDR3 length equals 15 residues. CDR3 DNA sequence: TGTGCCAGCAGCTTGTCGGTAATAGCCAAAAACATTCAGTACTTC. Protein sequence: CASSLSVIAKNIQYF.